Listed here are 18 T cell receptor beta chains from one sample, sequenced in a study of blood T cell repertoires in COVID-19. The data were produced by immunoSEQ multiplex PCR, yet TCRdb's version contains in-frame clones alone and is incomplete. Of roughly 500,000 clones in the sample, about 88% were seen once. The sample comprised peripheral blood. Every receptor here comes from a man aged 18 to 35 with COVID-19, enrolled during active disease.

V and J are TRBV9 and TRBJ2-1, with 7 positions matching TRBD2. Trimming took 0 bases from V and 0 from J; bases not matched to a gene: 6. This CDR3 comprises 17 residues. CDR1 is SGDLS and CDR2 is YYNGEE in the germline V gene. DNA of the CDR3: TGTGCCAGCAGCGTAGATGGGAGGGCGGGCTCCTACAATGAGCAGTTCTTC. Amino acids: CASSVDGRAGSYNEQFF.

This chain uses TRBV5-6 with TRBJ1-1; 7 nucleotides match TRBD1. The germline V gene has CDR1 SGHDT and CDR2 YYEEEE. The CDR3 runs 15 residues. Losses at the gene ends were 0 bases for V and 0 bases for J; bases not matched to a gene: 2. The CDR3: CASSLGGQLNTEAFF. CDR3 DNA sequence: TGTGCCAGCAGCTTGGGGGGACAGTTGAACACTGAAGCTTTCTTT.

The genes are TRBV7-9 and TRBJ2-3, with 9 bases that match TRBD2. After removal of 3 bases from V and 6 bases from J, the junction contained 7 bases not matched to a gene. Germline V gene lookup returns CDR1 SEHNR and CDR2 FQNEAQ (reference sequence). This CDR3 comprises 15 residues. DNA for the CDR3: TGTGCCAGCAGCTTTGTTAGCGGGGGATTGGATACGCAGTATTTT. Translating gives CASSFVSGGLDTQYF. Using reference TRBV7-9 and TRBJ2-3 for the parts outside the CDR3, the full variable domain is DTGVSQNPRHKITKRGQNVTFRCDPISEHNRLYWYRQTLGQGPEFLTYFQNEAQLEKSRLLSDRFSAERPKGSFSTLEIQRTEQGDSAMYLCASSFVSGGLDTQYFGPGTRLTVL.

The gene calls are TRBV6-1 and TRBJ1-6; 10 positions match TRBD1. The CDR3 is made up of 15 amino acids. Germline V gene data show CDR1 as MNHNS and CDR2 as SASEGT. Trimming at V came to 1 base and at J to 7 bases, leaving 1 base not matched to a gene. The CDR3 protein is CASSEGTGGNSPLHF. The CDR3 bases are TGTGCCAGCAGTGAAGGGACAGGGGGAAATTCACCCCTCCACTTT.

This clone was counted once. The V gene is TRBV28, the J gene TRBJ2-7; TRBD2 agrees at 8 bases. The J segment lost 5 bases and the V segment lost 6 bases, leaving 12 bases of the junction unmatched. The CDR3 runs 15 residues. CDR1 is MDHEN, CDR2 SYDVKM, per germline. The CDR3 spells CASRSLTSVEHEQYF. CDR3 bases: TGTGCCAGCAGGAGCCTGACTAGCGTCGAGCACGAGCAGTACTTC.

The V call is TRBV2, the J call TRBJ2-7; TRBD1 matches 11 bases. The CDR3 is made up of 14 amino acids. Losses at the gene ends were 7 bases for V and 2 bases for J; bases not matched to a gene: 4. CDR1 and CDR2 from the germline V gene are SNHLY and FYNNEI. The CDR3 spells CASKGQGATYEQYF. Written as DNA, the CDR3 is TGTGCCAGCAAAGGACAGGGGGCCACCTACGAGCAGTACTTC.

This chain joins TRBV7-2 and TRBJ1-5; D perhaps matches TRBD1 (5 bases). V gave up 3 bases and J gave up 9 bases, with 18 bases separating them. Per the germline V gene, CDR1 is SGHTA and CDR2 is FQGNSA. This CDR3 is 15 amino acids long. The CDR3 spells CASSFGGTELWPQHF. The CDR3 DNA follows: TGTGCCAGCAGCTTCGGCGGGACGGAGTTGTGGCCCCAGCATTTT.

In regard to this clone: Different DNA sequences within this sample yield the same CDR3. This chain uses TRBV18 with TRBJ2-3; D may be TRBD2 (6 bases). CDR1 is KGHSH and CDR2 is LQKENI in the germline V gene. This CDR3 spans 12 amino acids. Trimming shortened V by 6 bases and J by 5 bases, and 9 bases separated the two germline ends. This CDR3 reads CASSPGGDTQYF. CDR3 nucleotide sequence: TGTGCCAGCTCTCCCGGGGGAGATACGCAGTATTTT.

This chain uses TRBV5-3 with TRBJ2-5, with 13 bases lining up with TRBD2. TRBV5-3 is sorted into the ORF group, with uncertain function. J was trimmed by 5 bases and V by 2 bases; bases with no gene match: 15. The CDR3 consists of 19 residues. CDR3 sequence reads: CARSFDSGTSGKGSETQYF. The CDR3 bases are TGTGCCAGAAGCTTTGACAGTGGGACTAGCGGGAAAGGTTCGGAGACCCAGTACTTC.

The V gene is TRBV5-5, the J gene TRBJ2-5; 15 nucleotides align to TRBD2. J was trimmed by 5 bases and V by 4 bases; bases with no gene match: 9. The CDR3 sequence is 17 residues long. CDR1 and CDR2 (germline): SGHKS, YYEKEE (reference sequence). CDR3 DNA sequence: TGTGCCAGCAGCAAGGGACTAGCGGGGGGTACAGGTGAGACCCAGTACTTC. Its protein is CASSKGLAGGTGETQYF.

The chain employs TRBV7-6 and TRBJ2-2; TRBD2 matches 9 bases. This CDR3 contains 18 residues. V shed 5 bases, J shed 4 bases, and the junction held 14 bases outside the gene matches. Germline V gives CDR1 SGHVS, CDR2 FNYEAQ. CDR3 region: CASSPLGLAGVVTGELFF. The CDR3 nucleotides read TGTGCCAGCAGCCCCCTAGGGTTAGCGGGAGTAGTCACCGGGGAGCTGTTTTTT.

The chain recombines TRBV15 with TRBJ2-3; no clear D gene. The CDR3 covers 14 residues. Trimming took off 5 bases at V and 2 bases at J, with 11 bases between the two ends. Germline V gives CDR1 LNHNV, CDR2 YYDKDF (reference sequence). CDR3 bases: TGTGCCACCAGCTTTACCCTATTCACAGATACGCAGTATTTT. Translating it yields CATSFTLFTDTQYF.

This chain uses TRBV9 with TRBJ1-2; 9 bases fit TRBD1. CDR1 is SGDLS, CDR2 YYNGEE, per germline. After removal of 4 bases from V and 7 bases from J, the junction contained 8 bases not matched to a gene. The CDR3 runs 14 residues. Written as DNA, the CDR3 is TGTGCCAGCAGCTCCCGGGACAGGGTTGGTGGCTACACCTTC. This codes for CASSSRDRVGGYTF.

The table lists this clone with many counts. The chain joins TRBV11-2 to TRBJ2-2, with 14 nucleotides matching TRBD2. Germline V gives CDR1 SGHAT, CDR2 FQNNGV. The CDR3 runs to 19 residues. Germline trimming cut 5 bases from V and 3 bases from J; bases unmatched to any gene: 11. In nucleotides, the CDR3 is TGTGCCAGCAGCGCCAGACGACTAGCGGGGGGGCTGGACACCGGGGAGCTGTTTTTT. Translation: CASSARRLAGGLDTGELFF.

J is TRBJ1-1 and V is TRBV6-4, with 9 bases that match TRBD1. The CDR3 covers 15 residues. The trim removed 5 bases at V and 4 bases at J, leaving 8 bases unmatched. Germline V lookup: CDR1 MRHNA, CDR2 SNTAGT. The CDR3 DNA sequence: TGTGCCAGCAGTCCACAGGGGGCCACTATCACTGAAGCTTTCTTT. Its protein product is CASSPQGATITEAFF.

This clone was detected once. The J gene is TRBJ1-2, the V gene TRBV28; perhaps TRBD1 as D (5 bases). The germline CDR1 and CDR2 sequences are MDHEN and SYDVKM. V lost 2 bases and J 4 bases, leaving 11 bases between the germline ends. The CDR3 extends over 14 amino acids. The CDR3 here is CASSLLQEGYGYTF. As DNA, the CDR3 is TGTGCCAGCAGTTTACTACAGGAGGGCTATGGCTACACCTTC.

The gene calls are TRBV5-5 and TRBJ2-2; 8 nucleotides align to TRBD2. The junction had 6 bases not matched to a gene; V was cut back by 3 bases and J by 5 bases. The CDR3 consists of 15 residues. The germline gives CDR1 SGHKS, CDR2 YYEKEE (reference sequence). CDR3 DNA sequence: TGTGCCAGCAGCTCGATGCGCGGGAGGACCGGGGAGCTGTTTTTT. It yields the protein CASSSMRGRTGELFF.

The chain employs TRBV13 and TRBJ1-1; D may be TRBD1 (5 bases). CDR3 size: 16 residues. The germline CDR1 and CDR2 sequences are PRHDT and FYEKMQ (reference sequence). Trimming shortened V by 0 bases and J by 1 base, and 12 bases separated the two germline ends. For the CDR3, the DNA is TGTGCCAGCAGCTTAGGAGACAGAGTTTGGAACACTGAAGCTTTCTTT. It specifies CASSLGDRVWNTEAFF.